Each of the 29 T cell receptor beta chains below was sequenced from the same sample in a study of radiation and T cells in renal cell carcinoma. Produced via immunoSEQ multiplex PCR; TCRdb's table is partial and in-frame only. The table shows 120,000 or so clones, with about four fifths occurring only once. Documented time point: blood 2 weeks post-SBRT. Treatment in this sample: 15 Gy SBRT to primary tumor, nephrectomy 4 weeks later. Sequencing was performed on blood, taken from a patient whose treatment included radiotherapy and nephrectomy. Source of these receptors: a man in his fifties or sixties with renal cell carcinoma.

The genes are TRBV6-1 and TRBJ1-3; D might be TRBD1 (5 bases). The CDR3 extends over 16 amino acids. CDR1 and CDR2 (germline): MNHNS, SASEGT. V was cut by 4 bases and J by 0 bases, with 13 bases left in between. The CDR3 sequence: CASSVRQSSSGNTIYF. CDR3 DNA: TGTGCCAGCAGTGTACGACAGTCCTCCTCTGGAAACACCATATATTTT.

V gene TRBV6-1 combines with J gene TRBJ1-1, with D uncertain. V lost 3 bases to trimming and J lost 2 bases, with 13 bases between them. Germline CDR1 MNHNS, CDR2 SASEGT. This CDR3 is built from 15 residues. CDR3 region: CASSDPAGSNTEAFF. Written as DNA, the CDR3 is TGTGCCAGCAGTGACCCCGCCGGGAGTAACACTGAAGCTTTCTTT.

This clone was observed a few times. The chain carries TRBV6-1 and TRBJ1-1, with D unresolved. Germline assignment: CDR1 MNHNS and CDR2 SASEGT. The CDR3 consists of 14 residues. Trimming removed 7 bases at V and 0 bases at J, with 12 bases between. The CDR3 spells CASTVERVNTEAFF. The CDR3 DNA follows: TGTGCCAGCACCGTGGAACGGGTGAACACTGAAGCTTTCTTT.

This clone was seen only once. The chain has TRBV28 and TRBJ1-2, with no clear D. The CDR3 loop spans 13 amino acids. The V gene's germline CDR1 is MDHEN and CDR2 SYDVKM. Trimming removed 3 bases from V and 4 bases from J, with 9 bases in between. CDR3 protein: CASSFRGSYGYTF. Here the CDR3 DNA reads TGTGCCAGCAGTTTTCGGGGAAGCTATGGCTACACCTTC.

This sequence joins TRBV2 and TRBJ2-7, with TRBD1 matching 10 bases. The trim removed 4 bases at V and 8 bases at J, leaving 8 bases unmatched. The length of the CDR3 is 14 residues. Germline V gene sequence: CDR1 SNHLY, CDR2 FYNNEI. In DNA form, the CDR3 reads TGTGCCAGCAGTGGACAGGGGGCTAGCATAAAGCAGTACTTC. Encoded protein: CASSGQGASIKQYF.

The J gene is TRBJ2-2, the V gene TRBV7-6; no firm D call. Germline values: CDR1 SGHVS, CDR2 FNYEAQ. The V end was cut by 1 base, the J end by 1 base, with 1 base between. This CDR3 is 13 amino acids long. Here the CDR3 reads CASSLGNTGELFF. The CDR3, as DNA: TGTGCCAGCAGCTTAGGGAACACCGGGGAGCTGTTTTTT.

This rearrangement joins TRBV5-1 to TRBJ1-3; D might be TRBD1 (6 bases). The CDR3 runs 18 residues. The V and J ends lost 3 bases and 1 base respectively, with 20 bases between them. Germline V gene data show CDR1 as SGHRS and CDR2 as YFSETQ. The CDR3 sequence: CASSSRTGRGLSGNTIYF. The CDR3 DNA reads TGCGCCAGCAGCTCTCGAACGGGCCGGGGGCTATCTGGAAACACCATATATTTT.

J is TRBJ1-1 and V is TRBV10-3; D remains unclear. The germline V gene has CDR1 ENHRY and CDR2 SYGVKD. The CDR3 extends over 13 amino acids. V was trimmed by 7 bases and J by 0 bases, leaving 9 bases between them. DNA of the CDR3: TGTGCCATCACCGGCGGAATGAACACTGAAGCTTTCTTT. Translating it yields CAITGGMNTEAFF.

V usage is TRBV10-3 and J usage is TRBJ2-3, with no clear D. Trimming removed 10 bases from V and 6 bases from J, with 11 bases in between. The CDR3 covers 11 residues. Germline CDR1 and CDR2: ENHRY and SYGVKD. CDR3 bases: TGTGCCACCGGCACACGCGATACGCAGTATTTT. Translating it yields CATGTRDTQYF.

This rearrangement joins TRBV6-5 to TRBJ2-2; D is tentatively TRBD1 or TRBD2 (5 bases each). V dropped 0 bases and J dropped 4 bases, with 9 bases sitting between them. Germline V CDR1 and CDR2: MNHEY, SVGAGI. The CDR3 spans 15 residues. The CDR3, as DNA: TGTGCCAGCAGTTACTCGACTGGGACCACCGGGGAGCTGTTTTTT. Its protein is CASSYSTGTTGELFF.

V and J are TRBV7-3 and TRBJ2-2; a possible D gene is TRBD2 (5 bases). The germline V gene has CDR1 SGHTA and CDR2 FQGTGA. The V gene lost 5 bases and the J gene lost 0 bases, with 13 bases spanning the gap. The CDR3 loop spans 16 amino acids. The CDR3 nucleotides are TGTGCCAGCAGCCTCAAAAGGACTGCGAACACCGGGGAGCTGTTTTTT. Amino acid sequence: CASSLKRTANTGELFF.

The chain recombines TRBV6-1 with TRBJ2-7, with 9 bases aligning to TRBD1. J lost 5 bases, V lost 9 bases, and 14 bases had no gene match. This CDR3 is 15 amino acids long. Germline lookup yields CDR1 MNHNS and CDR2 SASEGT. CDR3: CARGPVWTGVDEQYF. The DNA for the CDR3 is TGTGCCAGGGGCCCTGTCTGGACAGGGGTCGACGAGCAGTACTTC.

The gene calls are TRBV5-5 and TRBJ2-3; TRBD2 agrees at 10 bases. The CDR3 sequence is 16 residues long. Germline CDR1 SGHKS, CDR2 YYEKEE (reference sequence). The V gene end was trimmed by 1 base and the J gene end by 2 bases; junction bases not matched to a gene: 4. CDR3 region: CASSLWLAGATDTQYF. The CDR3, as DNA: TGTGCCAGCAGCTTGTGGCTAGCGGGAGCCACAGATACGCAGTATTTT.

V usage is TRBV19 and J usage is TRBJ2-7; 13 bases map to TRBD2. This CDR3 has 17 residues. The trim removed 5 bases at V and 2 bases at J, leaving 9 bases unmatched. Looked up from germline, CDR1 is LNHDA and CDR2 is SQIVND (reference sequence). CDR3 amino acids: CASSPAGTSGDPYEQYF. In DNA, the CDR3 is TGTGCCAGTAGTCCTGCCGGGACTAGCGGGGACCCCTACGAGCAGTACTTC.

The CDR3 region has the DNA TGTGCCAGCACCCGTACTCACAGGAGCACCTACGAGCAGTACTTC. As protein: CASTRTHRSTYEQYF. The rearrangement uses TRBV27 and TRBJ2-7, with D perhaps TRBD1 (5 bases). Trimming took 7 bases from V and 2 from J, leaving 18 bases between them. Germline V lookup: CDR1 MNHEY, CDR2 SMNVEV (reference sequence). CDR3 length: 15 amino acids.

In this sample, this clone turned up a few times. This chain joins TRBV6-1 and TRBJ2-7; D may match TRBD1 or TRBD2 (5 bases each). The V gene's germline CDR1 is MNHNS and CDR2 SASEGT. The CDR3 has 14 residues. Trimming took off 3 bases at V and 3 bases at J, with 12 bases between the two ends. CDR3 in amino acids: CASSDGGVGYEQYF. As DNA, the CDR3 is TGTGCCAGCAGTGATGGGGGTGTAGGCTACGAGCAGTACTTC.

The rearrangement links TRBV15 to TRBJ1-4, with D perhaps matching TRBD1 (5 bases). Germline V gives CDR1 LNHNV, CDR2 YYDKDF (reference sequence). This CDR3 comprises 16 residues. V lost 6 bases and J lost 0, with 14 bases in between. The CDR3 sequence is CATREGDFATNEKLFF. CDR3 sequence (DNA): TGTGCCACCAGGGAAGGGGATTTTGCAACTAATGAAAAACTGTTTTTT.

CDR3 sequence: CASSLGGTSPMNQETQYF. CDR3 bases: TGTGCCAGCAGCTTGGGCGGGACTAGCCCAATGAACCAAGAGACCCAGTACTTC. The chain couples TRBV5-4 to TRBJ2-5, with 9 positions matching TRBD2. The CDR3 has 18 amino acids. V lost 0 bases and J lost 0; bases outside the gene matches: 9. Per the germline V gene, CDR1 is SGHNT and CDR2 is YYREEE (reference sequence).

This chain links TRBV2 with TRBJ1-4; the match to TRBD1 covers 8 bases. The V gene's germline CDR1 is SNHLY and CDR2 FYNNEI. The length of the CDR3 is 14 residues. J lost 7 bases, V lost 1 base, and 2 bases had no gene match. The CDR3 sequence is CASSEGTGREKLFF. CDR3 bases: TGTGCCAGCAGTGAAGGGACAGGGCGTGAAAAACTGTTTTTT.

The V gene is TRBV2, the J gene TRBJ1-4; 9 bases are a match to TRBD1. V trimming: 8 bases; J trimming: 5 bases; junction bases outside the gene matches: 3. Germline V gene lookup returns CDR1 SNHLY and CDR2 FYNNEI. This CDR3 spans 13 amino acids. CDR3 amino acids: CASAGTGNEKLFF. The CDR3 nucleotides are TGTGCCAGCGCCGGGACAGGGAATGAAAAACTGTTTTTT.

V gene TRBV6-5 combines with J gene TRBJ2-5; TRBD1 agrees at 7 bases. The V and J ends lost 4 bases and 1 base, in that order; junction bases with no gene match: 3. This CDR3 spans 14 amino acids. Germline V CDR1 and CDR2: MNHEY, SVGAGI. In nucleotides, the CDR3 is TGTGCCAGCAGTTGGACAGGATTCCAAGAGACCCAGTACTTC. It encodes CASSWTGFQETQYF.

The rearrangement links TRBV5-1 to TRBJ2-1; 9 bases agree with TRBD1. CDR3 size: 19 residues. The V gene's germline CDR1 is SGHRS and CDR2 YFSETQ. With V trimmed by 4 bases and J by 3 bases, 17 bases remained unmatched. The DNA of the CDR3 is TGCGCCAGCAGCGTACGGACAGGGGAGTTCGTCGGTAACTACAATGAGCAGTTCTTC. As protein: CASSVRTGEFVGNYNEQFF.

The J gene is TRBJ1-1, the V gene TRBV6-5, with a possible D match to TRBD1 (5 bases). The CDR3 totals 14 residues. V lost 2 bases and J lost 9, with 16 bases in between. From germline, CDR1 is MNHEY and CDR2 SVGAGI. CDR3 loop: CASSYRQGALKAFF. The DNA of the CDR3 is TGTGCCAGCAGTTACCGTCAGGGAGCCCTAAAAGCTTTCTTT.

The chain joins TRBV6-1 to TRBJ2-2, with a weak D call TRBD1 (5 bases). The CDR3 extends over 15 amino acids. The V and J ends lost 5 bases and 0 bases respectively, with 10 bases between them. Germline CDR1 MNHNS, CDR2 SASEGT. CDR3 region: CASSTGAANTGELFF. CDR3 DNA sequence: TGTGCCAGCAGTACAGGCGCTGCGAACACCGGGGAGCTGTTTTTT.

This sequence joins TRBV7-6 and TRBJ1-1; a weak D match, TRBD1 (6 bases). CDR3 length equals 16 residues. V was trimmed by 7 bases and J by 7 bases, leaving 25 bases between them. Germline lookup yields CDR1 SGHVS and CDR2 FNYEAQ. The CDR3 region has the DNA TGTGCCAGCACCTCTCTCCGGGGGCAGAATCCCAATGAAGCTTTCTTT. Residues: CASTSLRGQNPNEAFF.

The chain combines TRBV9 with TRBJ2-3; perhaps TRBD2 as D (5 bases). Trimming took off 0 bases at V and 2 bases at J, with 13 bases between the two ends. The CDR3 is made up of 16 amino acids. Germline V gene sequence: CDR1 SGDLS, CDR2 YYNGEE. In nucleotides, the CDR3 is TGTGCCAGCAGCGTAGCCGGGGATGAAATCACAGATACGCAGTATTTT. Encoded protein: CASSVAGDEITDTQYF.

The chain is built from TRBV13 and TRBJ2-1, with TRBD2 matching over 8 bases. The germline gives CDR1 PRHDT, CDR2 FYEKMQ (reference sequence). V was clipped by 5 bases and J by 5 bases; unmatched bases: 8. The CDR3 is 15 residues long. CDR3 region: CASSGREGVNNEQFF. CDR3 nucleotides: TGTGCCAGCAGCGGACGGGAGGGGGTTAACAATGAGCAGTTCTTC.

This chain connects TRBV5-5 to TRBJ2-1, with TRBD1 identical over 7 bases. The CDR3 extends over 13 amino acids. Germline V gene sequence: CDR1 SGHKS, CDR2 YYEKEE (reference sequence). V was clipped by 0 bases and J by 10 bases; unmatched bases: 4. CDR3 sequence reads: CASSLVVDREQFF. In nucleotides, the CDR3 is TGTGCCAGCAGCTTGGTGGTGGACAGGGAGCAGTTCTTC.

The CDR3 nucleotides read TGTGCCAGCAGTTACTATCGGACAGGGAGGGGGGAGACCCAGTACTTC. Its translation is CASSYYRTGRGETQYF. The V call is TRBV6-5, the J call TRBJ2-5, with D perhaps TRBD1 (8 bases). The germline V gene has CDR1 MNHEY and CDR2 SVGAGI. This CDR3 has 16 amino acids. V was pared by 1 base and J by 5 bases, with 17 bases between.